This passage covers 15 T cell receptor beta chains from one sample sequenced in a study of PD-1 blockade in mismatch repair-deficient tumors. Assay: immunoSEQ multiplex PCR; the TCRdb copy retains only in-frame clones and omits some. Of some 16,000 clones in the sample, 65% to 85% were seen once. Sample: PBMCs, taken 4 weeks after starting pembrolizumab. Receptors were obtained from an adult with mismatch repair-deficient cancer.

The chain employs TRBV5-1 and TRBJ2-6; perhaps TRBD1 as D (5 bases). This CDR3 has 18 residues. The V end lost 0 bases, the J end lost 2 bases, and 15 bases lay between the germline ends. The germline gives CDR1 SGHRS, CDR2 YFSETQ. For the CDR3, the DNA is TGCGCCAGCAGCTTGGGGATTGGCAGGGTCGCTGGGGCCAACGTCCTGACTTTC. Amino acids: CASSLGIGRVAGANVLTF.

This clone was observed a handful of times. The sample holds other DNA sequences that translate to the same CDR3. DNA for the CDR3: TGTGCCAGCAGCTTTCGACAGGGCCCTAATGAAAAACTGTTTTTT. Protein sequence: CASSFRQGPNEKLFF. This sequence joins TRBV5-5 and TRBJ1-4, with 7 bases identical to TRBD1. The CDR3 contains 15 residues. Looked up from germline, CDR1 is SGHKS and CDR2 is YYEKEE (reference sequence). The ends lost 2 bases at V and 3 bases at J; junction bases unmatched: 4. Full variable domain (rest looked up from reference TRBV5-5 and TRBJ1-4): DAGVTQSPTHLIKTRGQQVTLRCSPISGHKSVSWYQQVLGQGPQFIFQYYEKEERGRGNFPDRFSARQFPNYSSELNVNALLLGDSALYLCASSFRQGPNEKLFFGSGTQLSVL.

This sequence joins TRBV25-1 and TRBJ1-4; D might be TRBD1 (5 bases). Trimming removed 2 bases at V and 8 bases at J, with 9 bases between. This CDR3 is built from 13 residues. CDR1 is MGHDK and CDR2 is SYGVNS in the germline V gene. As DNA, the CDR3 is TGTGCCAGCAGTGAACCAGGGAAGGAAAAACTGTTTTTT. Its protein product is CASSEPGKEKLFF.

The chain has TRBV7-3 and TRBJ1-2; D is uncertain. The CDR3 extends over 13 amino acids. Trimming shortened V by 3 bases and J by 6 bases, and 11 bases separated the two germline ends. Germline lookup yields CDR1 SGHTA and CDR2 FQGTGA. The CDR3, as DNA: TGTGCCAGCAGCTTTAGGGCCGGGGATGGCTACACCTTC. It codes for CASSFRAGDGYTF.

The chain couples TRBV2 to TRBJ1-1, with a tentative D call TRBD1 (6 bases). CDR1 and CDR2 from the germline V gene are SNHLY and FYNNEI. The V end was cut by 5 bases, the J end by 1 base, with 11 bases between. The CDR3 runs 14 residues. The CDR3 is CASSLLGGNTEAFF. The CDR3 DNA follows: TGTGCCAGCAGTTTATTAGGGGGGAACACTGAAGCTTTCTTT. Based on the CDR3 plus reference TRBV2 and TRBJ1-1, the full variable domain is EPEVTQTPSHQVTQMGQEVILRCVPISNHLYFYWYRQILGQKVEFLVSFYNNEISEKSEIFDDQFSVERPDGSNFTLKIRSTKLEDSAMYFCASSLLGGNTEAFFGQGTRLTVV.

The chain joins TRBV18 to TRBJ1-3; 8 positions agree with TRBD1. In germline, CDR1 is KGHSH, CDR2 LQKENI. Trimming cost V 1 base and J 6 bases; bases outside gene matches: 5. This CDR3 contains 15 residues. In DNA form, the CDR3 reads TGTGCCAGCTCACCACAGAGCCAGGGGGCAAACACCATATATTTT. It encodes CASSPQSQGANTIYF.

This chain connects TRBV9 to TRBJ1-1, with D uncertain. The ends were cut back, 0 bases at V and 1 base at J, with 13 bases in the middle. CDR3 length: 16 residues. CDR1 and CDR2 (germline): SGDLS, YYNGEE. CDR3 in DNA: TGTGCCAGCAGCGTAGCTCTTATGAGCGGGAACACTGAAGCTTTCTTT. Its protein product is CASSVALMSGNTEAFF.

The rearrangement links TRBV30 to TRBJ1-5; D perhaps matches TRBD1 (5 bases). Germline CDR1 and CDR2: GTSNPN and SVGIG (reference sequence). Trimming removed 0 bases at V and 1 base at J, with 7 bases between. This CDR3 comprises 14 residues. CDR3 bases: TGTGCCTGGAGTGTTGGGGCCAGCAATCAGCCCCAGCATTTT. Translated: CAWSVGASNQPQHF.

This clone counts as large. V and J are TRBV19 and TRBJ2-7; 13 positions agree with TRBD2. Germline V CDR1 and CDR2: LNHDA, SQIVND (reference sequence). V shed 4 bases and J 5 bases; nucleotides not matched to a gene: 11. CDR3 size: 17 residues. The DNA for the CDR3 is TGTGCCAGTAGTAAACCGGGACTAGCGGGAAGTATCCACGAGCAGTACTTC. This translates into CASSKPGLAGSIHEQYF.

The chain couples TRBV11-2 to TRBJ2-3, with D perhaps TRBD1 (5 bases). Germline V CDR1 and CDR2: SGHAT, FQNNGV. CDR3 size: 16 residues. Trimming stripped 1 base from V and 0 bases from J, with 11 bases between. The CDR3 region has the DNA TGTGCCAGCAGCTTAGTCCAGGGTCTTAGCACAGATACGCAGTATTTT. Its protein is CASSLVQGLSTDTQYF.

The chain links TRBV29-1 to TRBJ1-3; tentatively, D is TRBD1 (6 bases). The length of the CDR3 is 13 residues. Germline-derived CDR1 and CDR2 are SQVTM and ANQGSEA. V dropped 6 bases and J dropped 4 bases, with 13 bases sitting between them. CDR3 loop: CSVAGGQGNTIYF. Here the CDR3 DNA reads TGCAGCGTCGCGGGGGGGCAGGGAAACACCATATATTTT.

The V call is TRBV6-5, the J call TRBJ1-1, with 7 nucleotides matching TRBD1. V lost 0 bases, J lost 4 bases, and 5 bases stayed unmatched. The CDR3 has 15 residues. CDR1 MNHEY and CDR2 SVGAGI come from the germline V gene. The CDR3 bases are TGTGCCAGCAGTTACTCGGACAGGCCAACCACTGAAGCTTTCTTT. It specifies CASSYSDRPTTEAFF.

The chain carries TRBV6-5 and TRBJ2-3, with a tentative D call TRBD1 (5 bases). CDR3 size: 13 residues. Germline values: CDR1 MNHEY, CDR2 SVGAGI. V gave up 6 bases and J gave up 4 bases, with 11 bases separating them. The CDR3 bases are TGTGCCAGCAGAGCAGGGTTTTCAGATACGCAGTATTTT. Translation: CASRAGFSDTQYF.

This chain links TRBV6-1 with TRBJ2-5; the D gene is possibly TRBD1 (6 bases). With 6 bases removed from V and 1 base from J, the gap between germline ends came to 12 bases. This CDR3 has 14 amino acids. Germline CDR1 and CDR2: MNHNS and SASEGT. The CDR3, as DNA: TGTGCCAGCAGGGAACTGGACAGCCAAGAGACCCAGTACTTC. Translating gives CASRELDSQETQYF.

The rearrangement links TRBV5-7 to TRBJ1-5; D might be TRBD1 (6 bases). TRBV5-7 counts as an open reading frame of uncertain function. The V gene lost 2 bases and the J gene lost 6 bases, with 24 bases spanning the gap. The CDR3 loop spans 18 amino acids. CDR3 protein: CASSFSRDTKVRSQPQHF. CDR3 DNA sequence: TGTGCCAGCAGCTTCAGCCGGGACACCAAGGTCAGGAGTCAGCCCCAGCATTTT.